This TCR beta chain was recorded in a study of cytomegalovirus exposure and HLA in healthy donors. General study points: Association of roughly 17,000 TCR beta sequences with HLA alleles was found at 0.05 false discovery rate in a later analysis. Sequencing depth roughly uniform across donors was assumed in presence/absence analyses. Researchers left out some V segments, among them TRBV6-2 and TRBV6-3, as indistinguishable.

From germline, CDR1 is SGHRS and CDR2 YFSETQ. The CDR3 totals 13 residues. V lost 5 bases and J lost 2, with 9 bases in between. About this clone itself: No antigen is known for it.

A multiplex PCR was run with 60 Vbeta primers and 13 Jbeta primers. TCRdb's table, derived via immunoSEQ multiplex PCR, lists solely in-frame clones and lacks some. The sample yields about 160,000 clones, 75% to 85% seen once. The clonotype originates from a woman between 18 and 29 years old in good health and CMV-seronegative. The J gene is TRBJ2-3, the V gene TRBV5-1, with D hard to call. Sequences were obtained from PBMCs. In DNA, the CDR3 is TGCGCCAGCAGTCTTACACCCACAGATACGCAGTATTTT. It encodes CASSLTPTDTQYF.